This T cell receptor beta chain was recorded in a study of cytomegalovirus exposure and HLA in healthy donors (dated by TCRdb to the late 2010s). The study in broad terms: According to an earlier analysis of a few hundred of the donors, about 170 million T cells yielded approximately 120 million unique TCR beta sequences and approximately 300 Gb of sequence data. Four to six DR-DQ haplotypes were handled as single units for association and clustering, since linkage in the cohort was strong. Both class I and class II loci were covered by HLA typing, at four-digit resolution. Donor age, sex, ethnicity and CMV serostatus were compiled together with the repertoire data. A later genetic analysis used genome-wide SNP genotypes for about 55% of the 666 donors, treating that subset as a discovery cohort. A later analysis re-examined previously published TCR beta repertoires from just over 650 donors and added high-resolution HLA genotyping to investigate patterns of TCR occurrence. All discovery cohort repertoires had been generated using a single sequencing platform. Among almost 400 genotyped donors of the cohort, an average of around 240,000 unique TCR beta nucleotide sequences were sequenced per donor, roughly 18% of them non-productive. Typing coverage differed by locus: A, B, C, DRB1 and DQB1 were typed in roughly 620-630 donors, DQA1 in about 500, DPA1 in 600 to 610, and DPB1 in approximately 450. Using immunosequencing, the study profiled T cell repertoires from around 680 subjects and related those repertoires to cytomegalovirus serostatus. Rather than drawing on any new phenotypic data, the later analysis identified candidate immune exposures from TCR beta sequences and the way those sequences occurred across donors. The study combined high-throughput TCR immunosequencing, statistical association of individual TCRs with disease status, and machine learning to predict cytomegalovirus infection status. Of the roughly 400 genotyped donors, 65% to 90% were placed in the genetic ancestry cluster associated with self-reported Caucasian donors. Approximately 310 gigabases of sequencing data and 70 million to 100 million unique TCR sequences made up an early release that covered approximately 620 HLA-typed donors. Along with the approximately 700-subject first cohort, a separate validation cohort of over a hundred different subjects was used. The study aimed to test whether signatures of past pathogen exposure could be identified by cataloging public T cell receptors. In an earlier analysis of 587 of the donors, high-throughput TCR beta sequencing was used to judge whether each TCR beta V gene segment behaved as functional or pseudogenic.

For this chain, trimming is 1 base at the V end and 3 bases at the J end, and the number of junction bases without a gene match is 2. The germline V gene sets CDR1 to SGHAT and CDR2 to FQNNGV. From the cysteine up to the phenylalanine, the CDR3 has a length of 15 residues. Only the CDR3 DNA stays, 45 bases, in frame from base 1. Turning to this clone: This receptor's antigen is unknown. No much larger clone is present one base from it, and per-base qualities are unavailable.

Summary of the overall study and its limitations: In an earlier analysis of around 600 of the donors, most TCR beta V segments were observed in productive rearrangements about 87% or about 30% of the time, broadly matching IMGT annotations. HLA typing was unavailable for some donors at each locus, so association tests used only the typed subset. For the cohort, immune exposure information was limited to CMV serostatus. The classifier was reported to diagnose cytomegalovirus status with high specificity and sensitivity in both the original and validation cohorts. The presence/absence analyses assumed that sequencing depth was roughly uniform across donors, and that assumption may not be true. It was suggested by the authors that the approach could potentially be generalized to other disease states and immunological phenotypes. Across donors, most TCR sequences were observed very rarely, whereas some public TCRs were present in many individuals. When HLA alleles, especially DR and DQ, strongly co-occurred, TCR associations were difficult to assign to individual alleles. Linkage disequilibrium might explain the correlated functional status among segregating V segments, but an unknown experimental factor could not be ruled out. According to a later analysis, most CMV-associated TCR beta chains appeared to be HLA-restricted, and the HLA associations seemed to be driven largely by CMV exposure. This cohort had only TCR beta chains sequenced, and the lack of alpha or paired-chain data limited which features could be detected. Some IMGT-functional V segments, including TRBV6-2 and TRBV6-3, could not be distinguished by the 87-base-pair reads and were therefore excluded. A further reported finding was that TCR beta sequences accurately predicted the HLA-A and HLA-B alleles for most subjects in the first cohort. According to a later analysis, parvovirus B19, influenza, CMV and Epstein-Barr virus appeared linked to several top co-occurrence clusters. Because counts were too low, roughly 17 rarely observed V segments, including chromosome 9 orphons, were left out of the earlier analysis of about 620 of the donors. A later genetic analysis associated a missense DCLRE1C variant with V-gene and J-gene trimming of TCR beta chains, and an independent cohort replicated the association. According to a later genetic analysis, donors in an Asian-associated ancestry cluster had fewer N-insertions in productive TCRs than the roughly 700-donor mean. A cluster of highly shared sequence variants was judged likely to represent a technical artifact of the sequencing pipeline. In a later analysis, TCR association rates were found to vary across HLA loci, with the most associated TCRs seen for DRB1 alleles and the fewest for HLA-C alleles. At a false discovery rate of 0.05, a later analysis linked 16,951 TCR beta sequences to specific HLA alleles. Three of the identified cytomegalovirus-associated TCR beta chains were confirmed in vitro to be specific for cytomegalovirus antigens. In the study, some 160 TCR beta chains were listed as associated with cytomegalovirus. Compared with equally common non-associated chains, HLA-associated TCR beta chains in a later analysis were more clonally expanded and had lower generation probabilities.

The cohort was made up of several hundred healthy bone marrow donors. At the time of sampling, every cohort member was nominally healthy, though immune exposures that went unrecorded were likely present. The donor tested CMV seropositive, placing the donor among the roughly 300 seropositive members of the cohort. Each donor provided a peripheral blood sample, and peripheral blood mononuclear cells were used for TCR beta sequencing. Genomic DNA was extracted from the blood cell samples with the Qiagen DNeasy Blood Extraction Kit. The library was made by the immunoSEQ multiplex PCR assay. A mixture of 60 forward primers for TCR Vbeta segments and 13 reverse primers for TCR Jbeta segments was used in the multiplex PCR. A multiplex PCR assay on genomic DNA amplified the CDR3 region of rearranged TCR beta genes. The Illumina HiSeq System was used to sequence the amplified TCR beta libraries as 87-base-pair reads. Turning to the authors' computational methods: A later analysis tallied about 77 million unique TCR beta chains across the 666 repertoires, and approximately 12 million of those chains were shared by two or more donors. Raw reads were error-corrected and collapsed into unique sequences by a nearest-neighbor algorithm in which closely related sequences were merged to remove PCR and sequencing errors. To assign V, D and J gene segments, CDR3 sequences were aligned to IMGT reference sequences. Each retained sequence needed at least a six-nucleotide match to both a V gene segment and a J gene segment. A rearrangement counted as productive if the CDR3 had no stop codons and remained in frame with V and J, and every other rearrangement counted as non-productive. CDR3 was defined according to IMGT convention as the region running from the second conserved V-encoded cysteine to the conserved J-encoded phenylalanine. In an earlier analysis of 500 to 650 of the donors, sequences lacking an unambiguous match to a single V gene segment were excluded. In an earlier analysis of a few hundred of the donors, a V segment was called functional when productive rearrangements were above 56.7%, and segregating when the standard deviation between donors exceeded 5%. To diagnose cytomegalovirus status from the catalog of TCR beta chain sequences, a statistical classification framework was built. In a later analysis, TCR nucleotide sequences were compared against IMGT/GENE-DB human TR gene sequences so that V and J genes could be assigned. Using the TCRdist pipeline, a later analysis assigned CDR3 sequences along with most-parsimonious VDJ recombination scenarios. In a later analysis, each TCR beta chain was defined by its CDR3 amino acid sequence together with its V-gene family, and reads without a unique V-gene family were excluded. In a later analysis, 450 to 600 highly shared, low-generation-probability nucleotide sequences were removed to address suspected cross-contamination and a sequencing artifact. In a later analysis, a clonal expansion index for each public chain was calculated from normalized within-repertoire ranks of inferred template counts. Generation probabilities in a later analysis came from a VDJ recombination model fitted to out-of-frame rearrangements, and those results were checked against IGoR. A later analysis scored TCR-TCR, TCR-HLA and TCR-CMV co-occurrence with hypergeometric tests, applying a repertoire-size bias correction to TCR pairs. False discovery rates were estimated in a later analysis by permuting HLA or CMV assignments 20 times. A later analysis grouped co-occurring TCRs with DBSCAN, adding TCRdist sequence similarity when clustering within HLA-allele-positive subsets. Repertoires with fewer than 30,000 or more than 120,000 public chains were left out of co-occurrence clustering, as were several repertoires with anomalous nucleotide sharing. In TCRdb, the immuneACCESS table is reduced to in-frame sequences with V and J assigned. These tables do not hold every clone; where another copy was compared, an unresolved V gene accounts for under half, and the others remain unexplained. V and J calls and clone size come straight from that table; D and trimming were deduced from the DNA. The table for this sample lists roughly 90,000 clones; under 80% of them were counted only once. The top ten hold around 20% of the sample.

Material: PBMCs. The sequence derives from a man younger than 45 in good health and CMV-seropositive. Here the chain combines TRBV11-2 and TRBJ2-1, with TRBD2 identical over 8 junction bases. At the DNA level, the sequence is TGTGCCAGCAGCTTAGGACTAGCGAGCTACAATGAGCAGTTCTTC. Its protein product is CASSLGLASYNEQFF. Beyond the CDR3, the reference TRBV11-2 and TRBJ2-1 genes provide the residues; the full variable domain reads: EAGVAQSPRYKIIEKRQSVAFWCNPISGHATLYWYQQILGQGPKLLIQFQNNGVVDDSQLPKDRFSAERLKGVDSTLKIQPAKLEDSAVYLCASSLGLASYNEQFFGPGTRLTVL.